The clone carrying this T cell receptor (beta chain) was counted once. What it recognizes is unknown. Using unique molecular identifiers, the investigators prepared the TCRbeta library. TCRdb reprocessed the PCR reads with MiXCR, giving one entry per CDR3 protein. The table records about 580,000 distinct CDR3 sequences, under 25% of them present only once. The V end lost 4 bases, the J end lost 9 bases, and 11 bases lay between the germline ends. CDR1 is SGHRS, CDR2 YFSETQ, per germline. The CDR3 runs to 12 residues. This entry comes from a study of T-cell reconstitution after alpha-beta-depleted transplantation in children. General observations from the study: Expanded clones from the graft, numbering several hundred, reportedly supplied alpha-beta T cells about two months after transplant.

V gene TRBV5-1 combines with J gene TRBJ2-1; maybe TRBD2 (5 bases). The source is a boy less than two years old who had a stem cell transplant for acute myeloid leukemia, so the T cells may come from the graft donor. Sequenced material: PBMCs, mostly from graft donor cells, taken 360 days after TCRalphabeta/CD19-depleted stem cell transplant. CDR3: CASSPDLGEQFF. CDR3 sequence (DNA): TGCGCCAGCAGCCCGGACTTAGGTGAGCAGTTCTTC.